Listed here are 23 T cell receptor beta chains from one sample, sequenced in a study of blood T cells in healthy people across ages. With a J-beta primer mix and a sample-barcoded 5' primer, a second PCR ran 7 to 11 cycles. Each CDR3 protein is one row after TCRdb ran MiXCR on the 5' RACE reads. The table has roughly 700,000 distinct CDR3 sequences, around 25% seen once; the top ten hold 9% to 9.5%. The same sample was also studied in work on T cells of mothers and their children.

The sequenced sample consisted of blood. The origin of the receptors is a boy between 5 and 17 years old in good health.

The chain recombines TRBV9 with TRBJ2-3; TRBD2 is a possible D gene (5 bases). V lost 0 bases to trimming and J lost 6 bases, with 14 bases between them. Looked up from germline, CDR1 is SGDLS and CDR2 is YYNGEE. This CDR3 has 15 residues. CDR3: CASSVEGGGVDTQYF. CDR3 in DNA: TGTGCCAGCAGCGTAGAAGGAGGTGGTGTGGATACGCAGTATTTT.

V usage is TRBV29-1 and J usage is TRBJ2-5; 10 bases match TRBD2. CDR1 SQVTM and CDR2 ANQGSEA come from the germline V gene. This CDR3 is 14 amino acids long. After removal of 5 bases from V and 4 bases from J, the junction contained 7 bases not matched to a gene. The chain's CDR3 is CSVPGASGRETQYF. The CDR3 bases are TGCAGCGTTCCAGGGGCTAGCGGGAGAGAGACCCAGTACTTC.

This clonotype appeared a few times. The rearrangement uses TRBV3-1 and TRBJ2-3; D uncertain. The CDR3 totals 16 residues. Trimming removed 5 bases at V and 3 bases at J, with 18 bases between. CDR1 LGHDT and CDR2 YNNKEL come from the germline V gene (reference sequence). The CDR3: CASSLGPDLVTDTQYF. The CDR3 coding sequence is TGTGCCAGCAGCTTAGGGCCCGACTTAGTAACAGATACGCAGTATTTT.

The CDR3 region has the DNA TGTGCCAGCAGTTTGGGGATAACAAATGAAAAACTGTTTTTT. This translates into CASSLGITNEKLFF. The chain joins TRBV12-3 or TRBV12-4 to TRBJ1-4; no firm D call. V gave up 3 bases and J gave up 5 bases, with 10 bases separating them. The length of the CDR3 is 14 residues.

There are a few counts of this clonotype. V and J are TRBV9 and TRBJ2-3, with 7 bases matching TRBD2. Germline CDR1 and CDR2: SGDLS and YYNGEE. V trimming: 3 bases; J trimming: 0 bases; junction bases outside the gene matches: 4. The CDR3 is made up of 15 amino acids. CDR3 loop: CASSEGTTSTDTQYF. CDR3 sequence (DNA): TGTGCCAGCAGCGAGGGGACTACTAGCACAGATACGCAGTATTTT.

This clonotype was detected a few times. J is TRBJ1-1 and V is TRBV2; D remains ambiguous. The germline V gene encodes CDR1 SNHLY and CDR2 FYNNEI. The CDR3 spans 13 residues. The V and J ends lost 6 bases and 1 base respectively, with 9 bases between them. The CDR3 sequence: CASSRVENTEAFF. The DNA for the CDR3 is TGTGCCAGCAGCCGGGTGGAGAACACTGAAGCTTTCTTT.

The gene calls are TRBV29-1 and TRBJ2-1, with 8 positions matching TRBD2. The junction had 6 bases not matched to a gene; V was cut back by 7 bases and J by 1 base. CDR1 SQVTM and CDR2 ANQGSEA come from the germline V gene. The CDR3 is 14 amino acids. CDR3 protein: CSATLAESYNEQFF. CDR3 bases: TGCAGCGCAACACTAGCGGAGTCCTACAATGAGCAGTTCTTC.

This chain joins TRBV25-1 and TRBJ2-5; a possible D gene is TRBD1 (6 bases). Matching the DNA end better, TRBJ2-1 makes the J call doubtful. Germline loops: CDR1 MGHDK, CDR2 SYGVNS. The CDR3 consists of 15 residues. The CDR3: CASSEFGRGYDEQFF. CDR3 sequence (DNA): TGTGCCAGCAGTGAATTCGGCAGGGGTTATGATGAGCAGTTCTTC.

CDR3 sequence (DNA): TGTGCCAGTAGTATTAGCAATTTGAACACTGAAGCTTTCTTT. Amino acids: CASSISNLNTEAFF. This chain uses TRBV19 with TRBJ1-1, with unresolved D. Germline V gene lookup returns CDR1 LNHDA and CDR2 SQIVND (reference sequence). The CDR3 spans 14 residues. V lost 3 bases and J lost 0, with 8 bases in between.

The CDR3, as DNA: TGTGCCACCAGTGACGGCGGGGGATTGGTAGAGACCCAGTACTTC. Its protein is CATSDGGGLVETQYF. The J gene is TRBJ2-5, the V gene TRBV24-1; 7 bases align to TRBD2. V gave up 4 bases and J gave up 4 bases; unmatched junction bases: 8. The CDR3 consists of 15 residues. CDR1 is KGHDR and CDR2 is SFDVKD in the germline V gene.

The V gene is TRBV12-3 or TRBV12-4, the J gene TRBJ2-1; a possible D gene is TRBD2 (6 bases). Trimming removed 4 bases from V and 7 bases from J, with 11 bases in between. CDR3 length equals 13 residues. The CDR3 here is CASSSAGWNEQFF. The CDR3 DNA is TGTGCCAGCAGTTCGGCGGGATGGAATGAGCAGTTCTTC.

The rearrangement links TRBV29-1 to TRBJ2-7; the match to TRBD1 covers 9 bases. With V trimmed by 4 bases and J by 6 bases, 4 bases remained unmatched. The CDR3 is 12 amino acids. Germline V gene sequence: CDR1 SQVTM, CDR2 ANQGSEA. The chain's CDR3 is CSVVQGAGEQYF. The CDR3 DNA reads as TGCAGCGTTGTACAGGGGGCGGGCGAGCAGTACTTC.

V usage is TRBV3-1 and J usage is TRBJ2-1, with 11 bases fitting TRBD2. The CDR3 length is 13 residues. From germline, CDR1 is LGHDT and CDR2 YNNKEL (reference sequence). Unmatched junction bases numbered 4, after V lost 9 bases and J lost 6 bases. CDR3 DNA sequence: TGTGCCAGTGAGGGGACTAGCGGCAATGAGCAGTTCTTC. Translation: CASEGTSGNEQFF.

The chain has TRBV10-1 and TRBJ2-1; D is possibly TRBD2 (6 bases). CDR3 size: 11 residues. V lost 7 bases, J lost 14 bases, and 15 bases lay in between. Germline V gene lookup returns CDR1 WNHNN and CDR2 SYGVQD (reference sequence). CDR3 region: CASICRDSEFF. The DNA of the CDR3 is TGCGCCAGCATATGTCGGGACTCCGAGTTCTTC.

V usage is TRBV24-1 and J usage is TRBJ2-5, with TRBD2 matching 9 bases. Per germline, CDR1 KGHDR and CDR2 SFDVKD. The CDR3 contains 15 residues. The V and J ends lost 0 bases and 4 bases, in that order; junction bases with no gene match: 2. The CDR3 protein is CATSDLKAGGETQYF. CDR3 DNA sequence: TGTGCCACCAGTGATTTGAAAGCGGGAGGAGAGACCCAGTACTTC.

A few counts support this clonotype. An end of the junction differs from the germline gene, which may be a read error. V gene TRBV4-3 combines with J gene TRBJ1-5; D remains unclear. The germline V gene encodes CDR1 LGHNA and CDR2 YSLEER. The CDR3 runs 16 residues. The CDR3 DNA is TGCGCCAGCAGCGAAGACCGGGATTCGAGCAATCAGCCCCAGCATTTT. As protein: CASSEDRDSSNQPQHF.

The rearrangement links TRBV2 to TRBJ2-3; 10 bases are shared with TRBD2. Germline lookup yields CDR1 SNHLY and CDR2 FYNNEI. Unmatched junction bases numbered 7, after V lost 6 bases and J lost 7 bases. CDR3 length: 14 residues. The DNA for the CDR3 is TGTGCCAGCAGCCCTAGCGGGGGTGTTCATACGCAGTATTTT. It translates to CASSPSGGVHTQYF.

V gene TRBV29-1 combines with J gene TRBJ1-4, with D hard to call. The germline V and J ends were trimmed by 7 bases and 4 bases, with 13 bases remaining between them. Looked up from germline, CDR1 is SQVTM and CDR2 is ANQGSEA. This CDR3 has 13 amino acids. DNA of the CDR3: TGCAGCGCCGACGAGGGTGTTAATGAAAAACTGTTTTTT. Its protein product is CSADEGVNEKLFF.

In its sample, this clonotype was seen a few times. The chain employs TRBV4-1 and TRBJ2-5, with D unresolved. The end of the DNA fits TRBJ2-7 better, so the J call may be wrong. This CDR3 is built from 13 residues. Germline CDR1 and CDR2: MGHRA and YSYEKL. CDR3 sequence: CASSQVNSDEQYF. The DNA for the CDR3 is TGCGCCAGCAGCCAAGTTAACAGCGACGAGCAGTACTTC.

This clonotype showed up just a few times. The V and J genes are TRBV4-2 and TRBJ2-1; 10 bases match TRBD2. The V gene end was trimmed by 4 bases and the J gene end by 8 bases; junction bases not matched to a gene: 11. Germline V gives CDR1 LGHNA, CDR2 YNFKEQ. The CDR3 is 16 amino acids. The CDR3 DNA is TGTGCCAGCAGCCCCCTCCTAGCGGGGGCCGGCTATGAGCAGTTCTTC. Its protein is CASSPLLAGAGYEQFF.

CDR3 nucleotide sequence: TGTGCCAGCAGCTTAGGAGACGATGCTTTCTTT. This sequence encodes CASSLGDDAFF. This chain links TRBV7-9 with TRBJ1-1, with D unresolved. The ends were cut back, 1 base at V and 11 bases at J, with 8 bases in the middle. Germline CDR1 and CDR2: SEHNR and FQNEAQ (reference sequence). This CDR3 is 11 amino acids long.

This clonotype was recorded a few times. The V and J genes are TRBV7-9 and TRBJ2-1; D is undetermined. V was cut by 6 bases and J by 7 bases, with 10 bases left in between. Germline-derived CDR1 and CDR2 are SEHNR and FQNEAQ (reference sequence). This CDR3 has 12 residues. This chain's CDR3 is CASRLLGNEQFF. In DNA, the CDR3 is TGTGCCAGCAGGCTACTGGGGAATGAGCAGTTCTTC.

The chain recombines TRBV3-1 with TRBJ2-1, with 8 bases fitting TRBD1. Losses at the gene ends were 1 base for V and 0 bases for J; bases not matched to a gene: 2. CDR1 LGHDT and CDR2 YNNKEL come from the germline V gene (reference sequence). This CDR3 is 16 amino acids long. The CDR3 coding sequence is TGTGCCAGCAGCCAAGTAGGACAGGGCTCCTACAATGAGCAGTTCTTC. It is translated as CASSQVGQGSYNEQFF.